This TCR beta chain was found in a study of blood T cell repertoires in COVID-19. CDR3 size: 13 residues. Germline V lookup: CDR1 SGHNT, CDR2 YENEEA. V lost 0 bases to trimming and J lost 1 base, with 4 bases between them. Original analysis: Scientists estimated how many nucleated cells there were by amplifying reference gene primers. Clones were sequenced by immunoSEQ multiplex PCR, and TCRdb holds only the in-frame ones, with some missing. Clone size and the V and J calls come from that table; the DNA yielded D and trimming. The table records roughly 250,000 clones, about 76% of them present only once.

The sequenced sample consisted of peripheral blood. The source is an older woman with active or convalescent COVID-19. This chain connects TRBV11-3 to TRBJ2-7, with unresolved D. The CDR3 sequence is CASSLDKSYEQYF. DNA of the CDR3: TGTGCCAGCAGCTTAGACAAATCCTACGAGCAGTACTTC.